A selection of T cell receptor beta chains follows, all from one sample in a study of cytomegalovirus exposure and HLA in healthy donors. The data were produced by immunoSEQ multiplex PCR, yet TCRdb's version contains in-frame clones alone and is incomplete. The specimen's table records some 40,000 clones. Sequencing was performed on PBMCs. Receptor source: a male donor in good health and CMV-seronegative. Both conserved end residues are part of each CDR3. Fields, in order: clone size, V gene, J gene, CDR3 protein. Size is stated for part of the rows, as once, few or many counts, or as a class when the clone is expanded.

.,TRBV5-8,TRBJ1-2,CASSLERPHANYGYTF
.,TRBV9,TRBJ1-6,CASSRDNYNSPLHF
.,TRBV19,TRBJ2-4,CASSRQGAGNIQYF
.,TRBV15,TRBJ1-2,CATSRDLVGEQYYGYTF
.,TRBV5-1,TRBJ1-1,CASSTRQGVRVNTEAFF
.,TRBV11-3,TRBJ2-3,CASSHGGLAGGADTQYF
.,TRBV4-2,TRBJ1-2,CASSRVGTGDGYTF
.,TRBV12-5,TRBJ2-1,CASGQAGEQFF
.,TRBV5-4,TRBJ2-7,CASSASQGLYEQYF
.,TRBV27,TRBJ2-6,CASSTRPGSGANVLTF
medium-sized,TRBV6-4,TRBJ2-3,CASSDSETGGTDTQYF
.,TRBV6-4,TRBJ1-6,CASTGQGGRLWNSPLHF
.,TRBV2,TRBJ2-1,CASKRGAGNEQFF
.,TRBV5-1,TRBJ2-6,CASSSSSGANVLTF
.,TRBV4-2,TRBJ2-1,CASSQGSGEDNEQFF
.,TRBV11-2,TRBJ1-6,CASSSDSSYNSPLHF
.,TRBV5-4,TRBJ2-5,CASSPGRGLREKETQYF
.,TRBV5-6,TRBJ1-4,CASSLVTATATNEKLFF
.,TRBV4-1,TRBJ1-5,CASSQGPGGEPQHF
.,TRBV29-1,TRBJ1-1,CSGAGGVGTEAFF
.,TRBV27,TRBJ2-1,CASSLSTLAGGPGQFF
.,TRBV5-5,TRBJ2-7,CASSRKDRGYEQYF
.,TRBV2,TRBJ2-1,CAHKGERNEQFF
.,TRBV7-9,TRBJ2-7,CVGQSSSYEQYF
.,TRBV14,TRBJ1-3,CASSQAPAGTGNTIYF
.,TRBV9,TRBJ1-1,CASSVEGRGSTEAFF
.,TRBV5-6,TRBJ2-5,CASRSDRGPVVGETQYF
.,TRBV11-3,TRBJ2-3,CASSPRLAADTQYF
.,TRBV6-1,TRBJ1-1,CASSDRQGNTEAFF
.,TRBV13,TRBJ2-2,CASSLAGLAETTGELFF
.,TRBV5-1,TRBJ2-1,CASSLSGDSYNEQFF
.,TRBV18,.,CASSLRDRGFEQYF
.,TRBV10-3,TRBJ2-3,CAISAGTDTQYF
.,TRBV7-2,TRBJ1-6,CASSLEGQNSPLHF
.,TRBV7-6,TRBJ1-4,CASSSTGSYNEKLFF
.,TRBV5-1,TRBJ1-1,CASSFSGRANTEAFF
.,TRBV7-8,TRBJ2-7,CASTSTRSYEQYF
.,TRBV19,TRBJ1-3,CATSGFSGNTIYF
.,TRBV18,TRBJ1-2,CASSIDRGGGYTF
.,TRBV15,TRBJ2-7,CATSRTTGSADEQYF
.,TRBV7-2,TRBJ2-5,CASSPEGGGNQETQYF
.,TRBV28,TRBJ1-1,CASSLNPGTEAFF
.,TRBV11-2,TRBJ2-1,CASSLGTSGGGEFF
.,TRBV9,TRBJ2-7,CASSHPREGTSNEQYF
.,TRBV5-1,TRBJ2-3,CASSPRTGEDTQYF
.,TRBV4-2,TRBJ2-3,CASSQDRRGGADTQYF
.,TRBV11-2,TRBJ2-7,CASSVGQSYEQYF
.,TRBV4-1,TRBJ1-5,CASSQDLGANQPQHF
.,TRBV5-5,TRBJ1-5,CASSLRGGQGIQPQHF
.,TRBV7-9,TRBJ2-5,CASSFNSKETQYF
.,TRBV10-3,TRBJ2-2,CAMEPRPSGGSNTGELFF
.,TRBV15,TRBJ1-5,CATSRDRGAGQPQHF
.,TRBV7-2,TRBJ1-2,CASARTDNYGYTF
.,TRBV6-5,TRBJ2-7,CASSYSSSAYEQYF
.,TRBV5-8,TRBJ1-2,CASSRDRGNYGYTF
.,TRBV28,TRBJ2-7,CASSSSREQYF
.,TRBV28,TRBJ1-2,CASSRQSGYTF
.,TRBV6-5,TRBJ1-1,CASSPDRAYYEAFF
.,TRBV18,TRBJ2-7,CASTSGLSSYEQYF